This T cell receptor (beta chain) was identified in a study of blood T cell repertoires in COVID-19. Study-wide background: Samples of COVID-19 (acute and convalescent) were obtained from the United States, Italy and Spain.

Sequencing was performed with immunoSEQ multiplex PCR; in TCRdb, only in-frame clones are kept and a portion is missing. The sample has under 80,000 clones, around nine tenths seen once; the top ten hold approximately 5%. Germline V gives CDR1 SGHRS, CDR2 YFSETQ. Trimming took 2 bases from V and 4 from J; bases not matched to a gene: 4. This CDR3 contains 15 residues. The origin of this receptor is a human donor in a cohort sampled during active COVID-19. Specimen: peripheral blood. The V gene is TRBV5-1, the J gene TRBJ1-5; 9 bases map to TRBD1. CDR3 residues: CASSLTGTGNQPQHF. The CDR3 nucleotides are TGCGCCAGCAGCTTAACCGGGACAGGGAATCAGCCCCAGCATTTT. Full variable domain (missing parts from reference TRBV5-1 and TRBJ1-5): KAGVTQTPRYLIKTRGQQVTLSCSPISGHRSVSWYQQTPGQGLQFLFEYFSETQRNKGNFPGRFSGRQFSNSRSEMNVSTLELGDSALYLCASSLTGTGNQPQHFGDGTRLSIL.